Shown below are 32 T cell receptor beta chains from a single sample sequenced in a study of response to subunit inactivated influenza vaccine. TCRdb analysed the RT-PCR reads with MiXCR anew, one entry per CDR3 protein. The sample comprises almost 600,000 distinct CDR3 sequences, 13% to 15% of which are singletons, and around 10% rests with the top ten. The sequencing here drew on PBMCs from blood, taken 12 days after vaccination. The origin of the receptors is a man aged 50 or older who received an inactivated influenza vaccine.

Remarks on this clonotype: Its ends do not fully match the called genes, so a read error is possible. The chain uses TRBV12-3 or TRBV12-4 and TRBJ1-1; TRBD1 might be the D (6 bases). This CDR3 is built from 15 residues. The CDR3 DNA sequence: TGTACCAGCAGTTTAGGAACAGGGACCAACACTGAAGCTTTCTTT. This sequence encodes CTSSLGTGTNTEAFF.

This chain uses TRBV6-5 with TRBJ2-7; 9 nucleotides agree with TRBD1. Germline CDR1 reads MNHEY; CDR2 reads SVGAGI. CDR3 length: 15 residues. With 4 bases clipped from V and 1 base from J, the junction kept 5 bases outside the gene matches. The CDR3 DNA is TGTGCCAGCAGTTTTACCGGGACAGGGTCCTACGAGCAGTACTTC. Residues: CASSFTGTGSYEQYF.

This clonotype was found a few times. V and J are TRBV28 and TRBJ2-3; 7 nucleotides match TRBD2. Trimming took 3 bases from V and 2 from J; bases not matched to a gene: 14. This CDR3 has 18 residues. CDR1 is MDHEN and CDR2 is SYDVKM in the germline V gene. For the CDR3, the DNA is TGTGCCAGCAGTTTTCTAGGAGCTCTAGCGGAGTCCACAGATACGCAGTATTTT. Its protein product is CASSFLGALAESTDTQYF.

Many counts were recorded for this clonotype. J is TRBJ1-4 and V is TRBV18; 7 bases fit TRBD1. Germline-derived CDR1 and CDR2 are KGHSH and LQKENI. The J segment lost 5 bases and the V segment lost 6 bases, leaving 6 bases of the junction unmatched. This CDR3 contains 14 residues. CDR3 DNA: TGTGCCAGCTCTCGCGACAGGGCGAATGAAAAACTGTTTTTT. It is translated as CASSRDRANEKLFF.

The chain uses TRBV28 and TRBJ2-6; TRBD1 is a possible D gene (6 bases). Germline lookup yields CDR1 MDHEN and CDR2 SYDVKM. Trimming removed 3 bases at V and 0 bases at J, with 12 bases between. CDR3 length equals 17 residues. The CDR3 loop reads CASSFGAGVSGANVLTF. CDR3 bases: TGTGCCAGCAGTTTCGGGGCAGGGGTCTCTGGGGCCAACGTCCTGACTTTC.

This clonotype qualifies as medium-sized. The V and J genes are TRBV20-1 and TRBJ2-1; 10 nucleotides agree with TRBD2. Germline V CDR1 and CDR2: DFQATT, SNEGSKA (reference sequence). V shed 0 bases, J shed 8 bases, and the junction held 7 bases outside the gene matches. The CDR3 covers 15 residues. Written as DNA, the CDR3 is TGCAGTGCTAGAGATGCCCAGCGGGGGGGCGATGAGCAGTTCTTC. The encoded protein is CSARDAQRGGDEQFF.

The rearrangement links TRBV29-1 to TRBJ2-3; D tentatively fits TRBD1 or TRBD2 (5 bases each). The CDR3 runs to 14 residues. V lost 0 bases, J lost 5 bases, and 12 bases lay in between. Germline CDR1 and CDR2: SQVTM and ANQGSEA. This chain's CDR3 is CSVEEAGRLDTQYF. As DNA, the CDR3 is TGCAGCGTTGAAGAGGCAGGGAGATTAGATACGCAGTATTTT.

V gene TRBV18 combines with J gene TRBJ2-1; D ambiguous. The CDR3 has 15 amino acids. Germline values: CDR1 KGHSH, CDR2 LQKENI. Trimming took off 3 bases at V and 5 bases at J, with 14 bases between the two ends. Here the CDR3 reads CASSPQFGGNNEQFF. CDR3 coding DNA: TGTGCCAGCTCACCTCAGTTTGGTGGAAACAATGAGCAGTTCTTC. Based on the CDR3 plus reference TRBV18 and TRBJ2-1, the full variable domain is NAGVMQNPRHLVRRRGQEARLRCSPMKGHSHVYWYRQLPEEGLKFMVYLQKENIIDESGMPKERFSAEFPKEGPSILRIQQVVRGDSAAYFCASSPQFGGNNEQFFGPGTRLTVL.

This chain uses TRBV2 with TRBJ2-1; tentatively, D is TRBD1 or TRBD2 (5 bases each). From germline, CDR1 is SNHLY and CDR2 FYNNEI. This CDR3 has 16 amino acids. Trimming removed 4 bases from V and 0 bases from J, with 13 bases in between. CDR3 sequence: CASSVRGLSSYNEQFF. The DNA for the CDR3 is TGTGCCAGCAGTGTCCGGGGCCTGAGCTCCTACAATGAGCAGTTCTTC.

The chain recombines TRBV24-1 with TRBJ2-1; the match to TRBD2 covers 10 bases. Germline loops: CDR1 KGHDR, CDR2 SFDVKD. This CDR3 is built from 15 residues. V gave up 3 bases and J gave up 7 bases; unmatched junction bases: 5. CDR3 sequence (DNA): TGTGCCACCAGTGATATAGCGGGGGGCCCTAATGAGCAGTTCTTC. Its protein product is CATSDIAGGPNEQFF.

This clonotype was seen only once. The chain carries TRBV4-3 and TRBJ1-2; possible D gene TRBD1, 5 bases. CDR3 size: 14 residues. V lost 0 bases to trimming and J lost 7 bases, with 12 bases between them. From germline, CDR1 is LGHNA and CDR2 YSLEER. As DNA, the CDR3 is TGCGCCAGCAGCCAAGATTGGCAGGGAGGTGGCTACACCTTC. As protein: CASSQDWQGGGYTF.

This clonotype was observed a few times. This chain links TRBV5-1 with TRBJ2-7, with 7 bases fitting TRBD1. The CDR3 is 17 residues long. CDR1 is SGHRS, CDR2 YFSETQ, per germline. V dropped 4 bases and J dropped 0; count of bases not matched to a gene: 13. Here the CDR3 reads CASSPAQGQRSSYEQYF. The CDR3 bases are TGCGCCAGCAGCCCAGCCCAGGGACAGAGGAGCTCCTACGAGCAGTACTTC.

This clonotype was seen more than once but under ten times. The germline gene is not matched at one end of the junction; a read error may be the cause. The V and J genes are TRBV7-9 and TRBJ2-7; 9 nucleotides align to TRBD1. Germline-derived CDR1 and CDR2 are SEHNR and FQNEAQ (reference sequence). The CDR3 contains 13 residues. CDR3 nucleotides: TGTTCCAGCAGCTGGGACAGGGCCTACGAGCAGTACTTC. Translating it yields CSSSWDRAYEQYF.

This clonotype was observed at least ten times. The V gene is TRBV7-8, the J gene TRBJ2-5; 7 nucleotides line up with TRBD2. The CDR3 consists of 14 residues. The V gene end was trimmed by 5 bases and the J gene end by 1 base; junction bases not matched to a gene: 4. Looked up from germline, CDR1 is SGHVS and CDR2 is FQNEAQ. DNA of the CDR3: TGTGCCAGCAGCCTCGGACTAGTCCAAGAGACCCAGTACTTC. Translated: CASSLGLVQETQYF.

The sample holds many counts of this clonotype. V is TRBV29-1 and J is TRBJ2-7; 11 bases are shared with TRBD2. CDR1 is SQVTM, CDR2 ANQGSEA, per germline. V lost 4 bases and J lost 5; bases outside the gene matches: 4. The CDR3 is 13 residues long. In nucleotides, the CDR3 is TGCAGCGTTGCTTCTAGCGGGAGGAACGAGCAGTACTTC. Its protein product is CSVASSGRNEQYF.

The sample holds many counts of this clonotype. V and J are TRBV2 and TRBJ2-2, with D uncertain. Trimming pared 7 bases from V and 6 bases from J, leaving 9 bases between. The CDR3 totals 12 residues. CDR1 SNHLY and CDR2 FYNNEI come from the germline V gene. The CDR3 is CASKLDPGELFF. The CDR3 DNA reads as TGTGCCAGCAAGTTGGACCCCGGGGAGCTGTTTTTT.

The chain recombines TRBV12-3 or TRBV12-4 with TRBJ2-7; 9 positions agree with TRBD2. The CDR3 has 15 residues. V shed 3 bases and J 3 bases; nucleotides not matched to a gene: 6. This CDR3 is CASSFSASGDYEQYF. The CDR3 DNA reads TGTGCCAGCAGTTTTTCGGCTAGCGGGGACTACGAGCAGTACTTC.

This clonotype was detected ten times or more. Written as DNA, the CDR3 is TGTGCCAGCAGCCCAAGGGTACTAGCGGGAGGAAGCACAGATACGCAGTATTTT. Translating it yields CASSPRVLAGGSTDTQYF. The chain links TRBV28 to TRBJ2-3, with 12 bases aligning to TRBD2. The trim removed 6 bases at V and 0 bases at J, leaving 10 bases unmatched. The CDR3 consists of 18 residues. Germline CDR1 MDHEN, CDR2 SYDVKM.

This clonotype was counted only a few times. The chain combines TRBV28 with TRBJ2-3; TRBD1 matches at 7 bases. This CDR3 contains 15 residues. Germline V lookup: CDR1 MDHEN, CDR2 SYDVKM. The V segment lost 6 bases and the J segment 6 bases; nucleotides outside the gene matches: 12. Here the CDR3 reads CASRLNRGWGDTQYF. CDR3 DNA sequence: TGTGCCAGCAGATTGAACAGGGGCTGGGGGGATACGCAGTATTTT.

This clonotype was counted between two and nine times. J is TRBJ1-2 and V is TRBV29-1; perhaps TRBD1 as D (5 bases). Looked up from germline, CDR1 is SQVTM and CDR2 is ANQGSEA. Trimming removed 4 bases from V and 4 bases from J, with 10 bases in between. The CDR3 totals 12 residues. The CDR3 spells CSVVGGFYGYTF. In DNA, the CDR3 is TGCAGCGTTGTTGGGGGATTCTATGGCTACACCTTC.

This clonotype was seen only a few times. This chain joins TRBV5-6 and TRBJ2-2; D not certain. CDR3 length: 15 residues. The V end lost 2 bases, the J end lost 1 base, and 9 bases lay between the germline ends. The germline V gene encodes CDR1 SGHDT and CDR2 YYEEEE. The CDR3 region is CASSFSGRNTGELFF. CDR3 nucleotide sequence: TGTGCCAGCAGCTTTTCAGGTCGGAACACCGGGGAGCTGTTTTTT.

This clonotype was seen more than once but under ten times. The chain recombines TRBV4-3 with TRBJ1-5, with unresolved D. Germline V gene sequence: CDR1 LGHNA, CDR2 YSLEER. Trimming took off 0 bases at V and 11 bases at J, with 11 bases between the two ends. The length of the CDR3 is 13 residues. CDR3 nucleotide sequence: TGCGCCAGCAGCCAAGATGTCACCGGCGCCCAGCATTTT. It yields the protein CASSQDVTGAQHF.

This clonotype was seen a few times. The gene calls are TRBV7-2 and TRBJ2-7; the D is unclear. The CDR3 is made up of 14 amino acids. Trimming took off 1 base at V and 4 bases at J, with 11 bases between the two ends. The germline V gene encodes CDR1 SGHTA and CDR2 FQGNSA. The chain's CDR3 is CASSLGPLRYEQYF. The CDR3 coding sequence is TGTGCCAGCAGCTTAGGACCCCTCCGGTACGAGCAGTACTTC.

This clonotype turned up a few times. This chain uses TRBV6-2 or TRBV6-3 with TRBJ2-7; D is unresolved. Germline assignment: CDR1 MNHEY and CDR2 SVGEGT. This CDR3 has 13 residues. V lost 6 bases, J lost 3 bases, and 12 bases lay in between. CDR3 loop: CASSPFRNYEQYF. DNA of the CDR3: TGTGCCAGCAGCCCGTTTAGGAACTACGAGCAGTACTTC.

This clonotype turned up a few times. V usage is TRBV12-3 or TRBV12-4 and J usage is TRBJ2-2; no definite D call. The CDR3 is 14 residues long. Trimming shortened V by 3 bases and J by 1 base, and 6 bases separated the two germline ends. Here the CDR3 DNA reads TGTGCCAGCAGTTTCGGAATGAACACCGGGGAGCTGTTTTTT. Protein: CASSFGMNTGELFF.

Only a few counts were recorded for this clonotype. The chain joins TRBV4-1 to TRBJ2-7; 10 nucleotides match TRBD2. Germline V gene data show CDR1 as MGHRA and CDR2 as YSYEKL. Unmatched junction bases numbered 10, after V lost 1 base and J lost 7 bases. The CDR3 covers 16 residues. Here the CDR3 DNA reads TGCGCCAGCAGCCAAGGGGTAGCGGGGGGAATAAGTGAGCAGTACTTC. Its protein product is CASSQGVAGGISEQYF.

V gene TRBV28 combines with J gene TRBJ2-7; D unclear. The CDR3 is 12 residues long. V lost 3 bases and J 3 bases, leaving 6 bases between the germline ends. CDR1 MDHEN and CDR2 SYDVKM come from the germline V gene. Written as DNA, the CDR3 is TGTGCCAGCAGTTTTACTCGCTACGAGCAGTACTTC. Translating it yields CASSFTRYEQYF.

This clonotype showed up just a few times. The V call is TRBV7-3, the J call TRBJ2-1; TRBD2 aligns across 7 bases. The CDR3 is 15 amino acids. V shed 8 bases and J 5 bases; nucleotides not matched to a gene: 12. The germline gives CDR1 SGHTA, CDR2 FQGTGA. CDR3 DNA sequence: TGTGCCAGCGCCTCAAGGAGCGGGGTAAACAATGAGCAGTTCTTC. Its protein is CASASRSGVNNEQFF.

This clonotype was seen a handful of times. The rearrangement uses TRBV12-3 or TRBV12-4 and TRBJ1-1; D not certain. The CDR3 sequence is 14 residues long. The V and J ends lost 1 base and 2 bases respectively, with 8 bases between them. The CDR3: CASSLVAVNTEAFF. As DNA, the CDR3 is TGTGCCAGCAGTTTAGTGGCAGTAAACACTGAAGCTTTCTTT.

This clonotype was counted only a few times. J is TRBJ1-2 and V is TRBV5-1; D might be TRBD1 (6 bases). Trimming took off 3 bases at V and 7 bases at J, with 16 bases between the two ends. CDR3 length: 14 amino acids. CDR1 SGHRS and CDR2 YFSETQ come from the germline V gene. CDR3 in amino acids: CASSSGSGGGGYTF. The CDR3 region has the DNA TGCGCCAGCAGCTCGGGATCGGGGGGCGGTGGCTACACCTTC.

In this sample, this clonotype turned up a few times. The chain carries TRBV20-1 and TRBJ2-1; 10 bases agree with TRBD2. CDR1 and CDR2 (germline): DFQATT, SNEGSKA (reference sequence). This CDR3 region has 12 residues. V lost 6 bases and J lost 7; bases outside the gene matches: 3. The CDR3 here is CSAIAGGNEQFF. DNA for the CDR3: TGCAGTGCGATAGCGGGAGGTAATGAGCAGTTCTTC.

The rearrangement uses TRBV12-3 or TRBV12-4 and TRBJ2-7; tentatively, D is TRBD1 (6 bases). This CDR3 is built from 14 residues. Trimming took off 2 bases at V and 0 bases at J, with 8 bases between the two ends. CDR3 amino acids: CASSLQGISYEQYF. CDR3 nucleotides: TGTGCCAGCAGTTTACAGGGGATCTCCTACGAGCAGTACTTC.